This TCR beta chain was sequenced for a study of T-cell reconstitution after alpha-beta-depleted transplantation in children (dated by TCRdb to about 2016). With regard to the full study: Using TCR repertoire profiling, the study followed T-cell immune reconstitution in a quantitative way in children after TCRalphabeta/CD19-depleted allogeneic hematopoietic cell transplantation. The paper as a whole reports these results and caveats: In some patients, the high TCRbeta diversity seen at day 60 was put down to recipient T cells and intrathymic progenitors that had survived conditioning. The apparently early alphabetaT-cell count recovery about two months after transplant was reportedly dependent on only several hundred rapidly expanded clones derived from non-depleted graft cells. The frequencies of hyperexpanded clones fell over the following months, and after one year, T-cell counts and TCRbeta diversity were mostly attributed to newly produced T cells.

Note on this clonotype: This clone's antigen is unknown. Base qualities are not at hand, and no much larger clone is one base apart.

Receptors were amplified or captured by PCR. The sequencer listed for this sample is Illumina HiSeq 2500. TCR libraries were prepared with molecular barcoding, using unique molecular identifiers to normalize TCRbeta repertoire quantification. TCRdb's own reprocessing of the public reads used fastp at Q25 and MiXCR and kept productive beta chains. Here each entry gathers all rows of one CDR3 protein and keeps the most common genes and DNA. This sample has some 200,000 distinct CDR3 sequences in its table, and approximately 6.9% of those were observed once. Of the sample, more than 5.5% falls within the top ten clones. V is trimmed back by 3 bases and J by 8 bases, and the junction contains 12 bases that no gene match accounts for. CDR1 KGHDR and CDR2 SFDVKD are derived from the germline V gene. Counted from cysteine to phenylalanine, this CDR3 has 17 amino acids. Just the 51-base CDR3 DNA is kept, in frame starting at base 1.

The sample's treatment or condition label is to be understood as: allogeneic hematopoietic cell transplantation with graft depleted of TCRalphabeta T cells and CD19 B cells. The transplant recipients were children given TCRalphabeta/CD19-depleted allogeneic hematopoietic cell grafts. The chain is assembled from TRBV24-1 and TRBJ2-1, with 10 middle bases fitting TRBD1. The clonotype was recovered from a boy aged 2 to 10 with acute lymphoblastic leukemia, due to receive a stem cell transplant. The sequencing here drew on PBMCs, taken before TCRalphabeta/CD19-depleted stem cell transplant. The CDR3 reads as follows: CATSDPRGTGAGDEQFF. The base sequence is TGTGCCACCAGTGATCCCCGTGGGACAGGGGCTGGGGATGAGCAGTTCTTC.